The present T cell receptor beta chain was sequenced within a study of blood T cell repertoires in COVID-19. Overall study context: Samples of COVID-19 (acute and convalescent) were obtained from the United States, Italy and Spain.

The CDR3 length is 13 residues. CDR1 and CDR2 (germline): SGHTA, FQGTGA. The ends lost 4 bases at V and 6 bases at J; junction bases unmatched: 4. It was during active infection that Seattle patients were enrolled and then longitudinally followed. In the original analysis: Amplifying reference gene primers gave estimates of nucleated cell counts. This table comes from immunoSEQ multiplex PCR, and its TCRdb copy is limited to in-frame clones, with some not included. For V, J and clone size, that table is used; D and trimming come from the DNA. The sample includes 200,000 to 250,000 clones, 84% of them seen just once.

V usage is TRBV7-3 and J usage is TRBJ2-3; 7 bases are shared with TRBD2. This sequence originates from a woman of 80 years or more with COVID-19, enrolled during active disease. The sample consisted of peripheral blood. As DNA, the CDR3 is TGTGCCAGCAGCTCCAGCGGGAAGGATACGCAGTATTTT. This sequence encodes CASSSSGKDTQYF.